The rows below give T cell receptor beta chains drawn from one sample of a study of PD-L1 blockade in urothelial cancer. The table came from immunoSEQ multiplex PCR; TCRdb's copy has only in-frame clones and leaves some out. This table has roughly 26,000 clones, 70% to 90% appearing once. The source was PBMCs, collected around atezolizumab (anti-PD-L1) treatment. The receptor set was obtained from a man aged 55 to 70 with urothelial cancer. Each CDR3 is given with its conserved first and last residue. The order of the fields is J gene, clone size, V gene, D gene, CDR3 DNA, CDR3 protein. The D gene is left open where the match is weak. Not all rows give a size; the values are once, few, many and, for expanded clones, a class.

J gene: TRBJ1-3
clone size: few
V gene: TRBV4-1
D gene: -
CDR3 DNA: TGCGCCAGCAGCCGCCCTGGCGGTACGGACACCATATATTTT
CDR3 protein: CASSRPGGTDTIYF

J gene: TRBJ2-2
clone size: -
V gene: TRBV5-1
D gene: -
CDR3 DNA: TGCGCCAGCAGCGCTGGGGGACTGATACTCACCGGGGAGCTGTTTTTT
CDR3 protein: CASSAGGLILTGELFF

J gene: TRBJ1-6
clone size: once
V gene: TRBV6-1
D gene: -
CDR3 DNA: TGTGCCAGCAGTGGAGCCCTCCGTCTTAGTGTCCAAAATTCACCCCTCCACTTT
CDR3 protein: CASSGALRLSVQNSPLHF

J gene: TRBJ2-1
clone size: -
V gene: TRBV5-1
D gene: TRBD2
CDR3 DNA: TGCGCCAGCAGCTTGCGGGAAGGTCGGACTAGCGGGGGGTGGAATGAGCAGTTCTTC
CDR3 protein: CASSLREGRTSGGWNEQFF

J gene: TRBJ1-6
clone size: -
V gene: TRBV27
D gene: TRBD1
CDR3 DNA: TGTGCCAGCAGTTTATGGGGACAGGGCAGGTCACCCCTCCACTTT
CDR3 protein: CASSLWGQGRSPLHF

J gene: TRBJ1-1
clone size: -
V gene: TRBV9
D gene: -
CDR3 DNA: TGTGCCAGCAGCGAAGGAGGGTTGAACACTGAAGCTTTCTTT
CDR3 protein: CASSEGGLNTEAFF

J gene: TRBJ2-4
clone size: -
V gene: TRBV30
D gene: TRBD2
CDR3 DNA: TGTGCCTGGAGTGATCATCCCTATGGGGAGGGGTGGAACATTCAGTACTTC
CDR3 protein: CAWSDHPYGEGWNIQYF

J gene: TRBJ2-2
clone size: -
V gene: TRBV7-9
D gene: -
CDR3 DNA: TGTGCCAGCAGCTTAGACAGGAACACCGGGGAGCTGTTTTTT
CDR3 protein: CASSLDRNTGELFF

J gene: TRBJ1-6
clone size: -
V gene: TRBV5-4
D gene: TRBD1
CDR3 DNA: TGTGCCAGCAGCTCCGAAACAGGGGGGGCTGGTTCACCCCTCCACTTT
CDR3 protein: CASSSETGGAGSPLHF

J gene: TRBJ2-7
clone size: -
V gene: TRBV15
D gene: -
CDR3 DNA: TGTGCCACCAGCAGTGGATACTACTACGAGCAGTACTTC
CDR3 protein: CATSSGYYYEQYF

J gene: TRBJ2-1
clone size: -
V gene: TRBV12-5
D gene: TRBD2
CDR3 DNA: TGTGCTAGTGGTTTGGTACTAAGCGGGAGGGCCCACGAGCAGTTCTTC
CDR3 protein: CASGLVLSGRAHEQFF

J gene: TRBJ2-7
clone size: -
V gene: TRBV2
D gene: TRBD1
CDR3 DNA: TGTGCCAGCAGTGAAGCATGGCAGGGGGCCGGCGAGCAGTACTTC
CDR3 protein: CASSEAWQGAGEQYF

J gene: TRBJ2-5
clone size: -
V gene: TRBV29-1
D gene: -
CDR3 DNA: TGCAGCGTTGAACCGCGAGGAGAGACCCAGTACTTC
CDR3 protein: CSVEPRGETQYF

J gene: TRBJ1-3
clone size: -
V gene: TRBV4-1
D gene: -
CDR3 DNA: TGCGCCAGCAGCCAACTTACTGGAAACACCATATATTTT
CDR3 protein: CASSQLTGNTIYF

J gene: TRBJ1-6
clone size: -
V gene: TRBV19
D gene: TRBD1
CDR3 DNA: TGTGCCAGTAGTATTGGGGGACAGGGGTCAATTTCACCCCTCCACTTT
CDR3 protein: CASSIGGQGSISPLHF

J gene: TRBJ2-7
clone size: -
V gene: TRBV10-3
D gene: TRBD1
CDR3 DNA: TGTGCCATCAGTCTCCGGACAGGGGGCTACGAGCAGTACTTC
CDR3 protein: CAISLRTGGYEQYF

J gene: TRBJ2-7
clone size: few
V gene: TRBV21-1
D gene: -
CDR3 DNA: TGTGCCAGCAGCAAAAGTCAAGGGGTAGCGGGCCCCTACGAGCAGTACTTC
CDR3 protein: CASSKSQGVAGPYEQYF

J gene: TRBJ2-7
clone size: -
V gene: TRBV9
D gene: -
CDR3 DNA: TGTGCCAGCAGCGTAGGGCTCAGTAACTACGAGCAGTACTTC
CDR3 protein: CASSVGLSNYEQYF

J gene: TRBJ1-5
clone size: -
V gene: TRBV19
D gene: -
CDR3 DNA: TGTGCCAGTAGTCCAAGTATTTGGGCAATCGGCAATCAGCCCCAGCATTTT
CDR3 protein: CASSPSIWAIGNQPQHF

J gene: TRBJ2-3
clone size: -
V gene: TRBV7-2
D gene: TRBD2
CDR3 DNA: TGTGCCAGCAGCTTCAGACTAGCGGATACGCAGTATTTT
CDR3 protein: CASSFRLADTQYF